The 27 T cell receptor beta chains below were found in one sample sequenced in a study of high-grade serous ovarian cancer treatment subgroups. TCRdb keeps only in-frame clones here, not all; method: immunoSEQ multiplex PCR. The sample carries 3,200 or so clones, about 73% recorded once. Tumor tissue was taken before any definitive surgery or chemotherapy was given. The sample was tumor tissue. These receptors originate from a human donor with high-grade serous ovarian cancer.

As concerns this clone: A junction boundary mismatches the germline segment, possibly from a read error. This rearrangement joins TRBV5-1 to TRBJ1-5; 10 nucleotides line up with TRBD1. Germline V gene sequence: CDR1 SGHRS, CDR2 YFSETQ. The length of the CDR3 is 15 residues. Written as DNA, the CDR3 is TGTGCCAGCAGCTTCGGACAGGGGGTAACTCAGCCCCAGCATTTT. Encoded protein: CASSFGQGVTQPQHF.

J is TRBJ2-7 and V is TRBV11-3; 11 bases map to TRBD2. Germline CDR1 and CDR2: SGHNT and YENEEA. V was pared by 5 bases and J by 4 bases, with 10 bases of the junction left unmatched. The CDR3 has 16 residues. CDR3 loop: CASSIRGLAGGYEQYF. The CDR3 nucleotides read TGTGCCAGCAGCATAAGAGGCCTAGCGGGGGGTTACGAGCAGTACTTC.

A single count supports this clone. The rearrangement links TRBV5-6 to TRBJ2-5, with 12 bases identical to TRBD2. The germline V gene encodes CDR1 SGHDT and CDR2 YYEEEE. Trimming took 3 bases from V and 7 from J; bases not matched to a gene: 4. The CDR3 runs to 14 residues. For the CDR3, the DNA is TGTGCCAGCAGCTCGCTAGCGGGAGGGGGGACCCAGTACTTC. Translation gives CASSSLAGGGTQYF.

The CDR3 coding sequence is TGTGCCAGCAGCGCTCAGAACACCGGGACAGGGGGTCTCGGTACGCAGTATTTT. Encoded protein: CASSAQNTGTGGLGTQYF. The chain is built from TRBV9 and TRBJ2-3, with TRBD1 identical over 11 bases. CDR3 size: 18 residues. Losses at the gene ends were 3 bases for V and 8 bases for J; bases not matched to a gene: 17. CDR1 and CDR2 from the germline V gene are SGDLS and YYNGEE.

The V and J genes are TRBV18 and TRBJ2-1; unclear D gene. CDR1 is KGHSH and CDR2 is LQKENI in the germline V gene. This CDR3 has 14 amino acids. Trimming left V 2 bases short and J 10 bases short, with 15 bases between. CDR3: CASSPGVFEWEQFF. The DNA for the CDR3 is TGTGCCAGCTCACCAGGGGTATTTGAATGGGAGCAGTTCTTC.

V usage is TRBV19 and J usage is TRBJ2-3, with no clear D. In germline, CDR1 is LNHDA, CDR2 SQIVND (reference sequence). The V end lost 6 bases, the J end lost 2 bases, and 6 bases lay between the germline ends. The CDR3 is made up of 12 amino acids. The CDR3, as DNA: TGTGCCAGTAGCGCACTCACAGATACGCAGTATTTT. Its translation: CASSALTDTQYF.

The V call is TRBV10-3, the J call TRBJ2-7; D call uncertain. The CDR3 loop spans 14 amino acids. Trimming shortened V by 0 bases and J by 4 bases, and 10 bases separated the two germline ends. Germline V CDR1 and CDR2: ENHRY, SYGVKD. CDR3 protein: CAISESKVWYEQYF. For the CDR3, the DNA is TGTGCCATCAGTGAGTCGAAAGTCTGGTACGAGCAGTACTTC.

The CDR3 loop reads CASTVTGASDGYTF. The CDR3 DNA sequence: TGTGCCAGCACCGTTACGGGGGCGAGTGATGGCTACACCTTC. V is TRBV9 and J is TRBJ1-2, with D perhaps TRBD1 (6 bases). The ends were cut back, 6 bases at V and 6 bases at J, with 18 bases in the middle. This CDR3 is built from 14 residues. Germline assignment: CDR1 SGDLS and CDR2 YYNGEE.

The chain employs TRBV4-2 and TRBJ1-1; D unresolved. Germline loops: CDR1 LGHNA, CDR2 YNFKEQ. This CDR3 has 13 amino acids. V was cut by 2 bases and J by 0 bases, with 4 bases left in between. CDR3 amino acids: CASSQLMNTEAFF. DNA for the CDR3: TGTGCCAGCAGCCAATTAATGAACACTGAAGCTTTCTTT.

Judged by abundance, this clone is large. This chain connects TRBV1 to TRBJ2-3; the table names TRBD2, a call not compared with the DNA. TRBV1 is marked as a pseudogene. This CDR3 is 16 amino acids long. Here the CDR3 reads CTSSQPVLENTDTQYF. The CDR3 region has the DNA TGCACCAGCAGCCAACCTGTACTAGAGAACACAGATACGCAGTATTTT.

Concerning this clone itself: A junction boundary mismatches the germline segment, possibly from a read error. This sample also contains other DNA sequences that code for the same CDR3. The genes are TRBV5-4 and TRBJ2-7; 8 bases are shared with TRBD1. Germline assignment: CDR1 SGHNT and CDR2 YYREEE (reference sequence). This CDR3 contains 15 residues. In DNA, the CDR3 is TGCGCCAGCAGCCAAGACAGGGGTCTATCCTACGAGCAGTACTTC. This codes for CASSQDRGLSYEQYF.

J is TRBJ2-2 and V is TRBV5-4; tentative D call: TRBD1 (6 bases). The CDR3 totals 13 residues. V dropped 4 bases and J dropped 3 bases, with 7 bases sitting between them. The germline V gene encodes CDR1 SGHNT and CDR2 YYREEE (reference sequence). CDR3: CASSHRDTGELFF. CDR3 DNA: TGTGCCAGCAGCCACAGGGACACCGGGGAGCTGTTTTTT.

V is TRBV2 and J is TRBJ1-5, with TRBD1 matching 7 bases. V lost 7 bases and J lost 4; bases outside the gene matches: 4. The CDR3 covers 13 residues. CDR1 SNHLY and CDR2 FYNNEI come from the germline V gene. In nucleotides, the CDR3 is TGTGCCAGCAAACAGGGGCTGAATCAGCCCCAGCATTTT. It is translated as CASKQGLNQPQHF.

V usage is TRBV4-1 and J usage is TRBJ2-5; TRBD2 aligns across 11 bases. Germline CDR1 MGHRA, CDR2 YSYEKL. The V segment lost 5 bases and the J segment 2 bases; nucleotides outside the gene matches: 4. The CDR3 has 15 amino acids. In nucleotides, the CDR3 is TGCGCCAGCAGCGTACTAGCGGGGGCTCAAGAGACCCAGTACTTC. Its translation is CASSVLAGAQETQYF.

CDR3 region: CASSRILRNTGELFF. The CDR3 DNA sequence: TGTGCCAGTAGTAGGATTCTACGGAACACCGGGGAGCTGTTTTTT. The gene calls are TRBV19 and TRBJ2-2; D is unresolved. The CDR3 sequence is 15 residues long. From germline, CDR1 is LNHDA and CDR2 SQIVND (reference sequence). V lost 4 bases and J 1 base, leaving 10 bases between the germline ends.

The J gene is TRBJ1-6, the V gene TRBV11-1; unclear D gene. The length of the CDR3 is 12 residues. With 2 bases removed from V and 10 bases from J, the gap between germline ends came to 6 bases. Germline CDR1 SGHAT, CDR2 FQDESV (reference sequence). The CDR3 loop reads CASSLMSSPLHF. CDR3 bases: TGTGCCAGCAGCTTAATGAGCTCACCCCTCCACTTT.

V gene TRBV7-8 combines with J gene TRBJ1-6, with D unclear. The V gene's germline CDR1 is SGHVS and CDR2 FQNEAQ. The CDR3 loop spans 17 amino acids. V was cut by 2 bases and J by 0 bases, with 11 bases left in between. The chain's CDR3 is CASSLTPPGSYNSPLHF. CDR3 nucleotide sequence: TGTGCCAGCAGCTTAACCCCCCCCGGCTCCTATAATTCACCCCTCCACTTT.

The gene calls are TRBV7-2 and TRBJ2-3, with 10 bases fitting TRBD2. The V gene's germline CDR1 is SGHTA and CDR2 FQGNSA. This CDR3 has 16 amino acids. After removal of 0 bases from V and 4 bases from J, the junction contained 4 bases not matched to a gene. CDR3 coding DNA: TGTGCCAGCAGCTTAGCGCTACTAGCGGGACCAGATACGCAGTATTTT. This translates into CASSLALLAGPDTQYF.

This clone was counted a single time. The J gene is TRBJ1-1, the V gene TRBV27; D may be TRBD1 (6 bases). Germline V gives CDR1 MNHEY, CDR2 SMNVEV (reference sequence). The CDR3 loop spans 15 amino acids. V was pared by 4 bases and J by 1 base, with 13 bases between. The CDR3 coding sequence is TGTGCCAGCAGTTCCATAGGGGGATCGAACACTGAAGCTTTCTTT. This sequence encodes CASSSIGGSNTEAFF.

This clone was found a few times. The chain has TRBV5-1 and TRBJ1-5; tentative D call: TRBD1 (5 bases). The CDR3 length is 15 residues. The V and J ends lost 3 bases and 2 bases respectively, with 12 bases between them. Germline-derived CDR1 and CDR2 are SGHRS and YFSETQ. This CDR3 is CASSSGAGGNQPQHF. In DNA form, the CDR3 reads TGCGCCAGCAGCTCCGGGGCCGGGGGCAATCAGCCCCAGCATTTT.

The J gene is TRBJ2-7, the V gene TRBV7-2; D possibly corresponds to TRBD1 (6 bases). The CDR3 contains 14 residues. V gave up 3 bases and J gave up 5 bases, with 14 bases separating them. The germline V gene has CDR1 SGHTA and CDR2 FQGNSA. The CDR3 nucleotides read TGTGCCAGCAGCTTTTACAGGGATCACCACGAGCAGTACTTC. It specifies CASSFYRDHHEQYF.

The chain combines TRBV5-4 with TRBJ2-3; 13 positions agree with TRBD2. The CDR3 is 19 residues long. V trimming: 6 bases; J trimming: 0 bases; junction bases outside the gene matches: 13. Germline V CDR1 and CDR2: SGHNT, YYREEE (reference sequence). The CDR3 sequence: CASNPEGGLAGPSTDTQYF. The CDR3 DNA reads TGTGCCAGCAACCCGGAGGGGGGACTAGCGGGGCCTAGCACAGATACGCAGTATTTT.

The genes are TRBV6-6 and TRBJ2-4; TRBD1 might be the D (6 bases). V lost 2 bases to trimming and J lost 7 bases, with 12 bases between them. This CDR3 spans 14 amino acids. CDR1 and CDR2 from the germline V gene are MNHNY and SVGAGI (reference sequence). CDR3 sequence: CASSYAQGINIQYF. The CDR3 DNA follows: TGTGCCAGCAGTTACGCACAGGGAATCAACATTCAGTACTTC.

The CDR3 loop reads CASSLFENSPLHF. CDR3 coding DNA: TGTGCCAGCAGTTTATTCGAAAATTCACCCCTCCACTTT. The V call is TRBV27, the J call TRBJ1-6; D call uncertain. CDR3 length: 13 residues. V gave up 1 base and J gave up 7 bases, with 5 bases separating them. Germline V lookup: CDR1 MNHEY, CDR2 SMNVEV (reference sequence).

The chain combines TRBV19 with TRBJ2-3; no clear D gene. The CDR3 totals 13 residues. The V end lost 5 bases, the J end lost 1 base, and 7 bases lay between the germline ends. Germline CDR1 reads LNHDA; CDR2 reads SQIVND (reference sequence). The CDR3 is CASSFARTDTQYF. Here the CDR3 DNA reads TGTGCCAGTAGTTTTGCACGCACAGATACGCAGTATTTT.

This clone was picked up a small number of times. The chain combines TRBV9 with TRBJ2-7, with TRBD1 identical over 7 bases. The germline V gene encodes CDR1 SGDLS and CDR2 YYNGEE. Trimming at V came to 2 bases and at J to 4 bases, leaving 9 bases not matched to a gene. This CDR3 spans 15 amino acids. The CDR3 DNA reads as TGTGCCAGCAGCGTCGCACCGGGACAGATTTACGAGCAGTACTTC. Its protein is CASSVAPGQIYEQYF.

This chain links TRBV15 with TRBJ2-5, with TRBD1 as a possible D gene (5 bases). This CDR3 is 14 amino acids long. The V and J ends lost 1 base and 3 bases respectively, with 9 bases between them. Per germline, CDR1 LNHNV and CDR2 YYDKDF (reference sequence). In nucleotides, the CDR3 is TGTGCCACCAGCAGAGGGCCACAGGAAGAGACCCAGTACTTC. It translates to CATSRGPQEETQYF.